Presented here are 2 T cell receptor beta chains from one specimen sequenced in a study of blood T cell repertoires in COVID-19. The assay was immunoSEQ multiplex PCR, and TCRdb's table has in-frame clones only and misses some. The profile covers 330,000 or so clones, with roughly 90% appearing a single time and approximately 4.1% taken by the ten largest. Sequenced sample: peripheral blood. Receptors were obtained from a woman aged 60 to 75 with COVID-19, enrolled during active disease.

This clone occurred once. This sequence joins TRBV29-1 and TRBJ1-4; D unresolved. Germline V gene data show CDR1 as SQVTM and CDR2 as ANQGSEA. There are 14 residues in the CDR3. Between the trimmed V and J ends, which lost 4 bases and 8 bases, there was a span of 17 bases. The CDR3 loop reads CSVGHSAAAEKLFF. For the CDR3, the DNA is TGCAGCGTTGGGCACTCGGCGGCAGCGGAAAAACTGTTTTTT.

The CDR3 protein is CASSLREGQPQHF. CDR3 DNA: TGTGCCAGCAGTCTTCGGGAGGGTCAGCCCCAGCATTTT. The chain links TRBV27 to TRBJ1-5; no clear D. The CDR3 extends over 13 amino acids. In germline, CDR1 is MNHEY, CDR2 SMNVEV (reference sequence). V lost 5 bases and J 6 bases, leaving 11 bases between the germline ends.